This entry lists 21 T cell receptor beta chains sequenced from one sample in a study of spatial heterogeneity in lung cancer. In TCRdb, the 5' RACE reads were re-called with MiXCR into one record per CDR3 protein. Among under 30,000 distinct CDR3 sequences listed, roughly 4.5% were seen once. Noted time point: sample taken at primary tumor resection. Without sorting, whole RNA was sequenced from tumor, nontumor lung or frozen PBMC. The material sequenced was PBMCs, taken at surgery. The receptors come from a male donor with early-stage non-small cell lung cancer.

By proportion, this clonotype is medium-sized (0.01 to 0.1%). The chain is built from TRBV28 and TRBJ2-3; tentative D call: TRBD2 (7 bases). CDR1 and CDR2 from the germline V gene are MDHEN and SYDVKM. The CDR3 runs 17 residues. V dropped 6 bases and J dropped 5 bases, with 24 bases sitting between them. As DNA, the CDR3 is TGTGCCAGCAGCCCGAGGGGGGGGGCTGTCCCCCAAGATACGCAGTATTTT. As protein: CASSPRGGAVPQDTQYF.

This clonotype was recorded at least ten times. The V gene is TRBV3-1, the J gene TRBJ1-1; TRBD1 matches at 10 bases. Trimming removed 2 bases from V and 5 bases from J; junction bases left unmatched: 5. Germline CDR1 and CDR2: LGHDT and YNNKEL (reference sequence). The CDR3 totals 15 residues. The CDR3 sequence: CASSQPGQGRTEAFF. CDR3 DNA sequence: TGTGCCAGCAGCCAACCGGGACAGGGGAGGACTGAAGCTTTCTTT.

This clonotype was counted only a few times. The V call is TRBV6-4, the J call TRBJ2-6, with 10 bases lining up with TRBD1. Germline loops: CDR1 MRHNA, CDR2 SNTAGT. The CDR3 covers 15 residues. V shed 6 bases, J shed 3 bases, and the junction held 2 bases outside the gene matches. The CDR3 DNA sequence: TGTGCCAGCAGCGACAGGGGGCTTGGGGCCAACGTCCTGACTTTC. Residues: CASSDRGLGANVLTF.

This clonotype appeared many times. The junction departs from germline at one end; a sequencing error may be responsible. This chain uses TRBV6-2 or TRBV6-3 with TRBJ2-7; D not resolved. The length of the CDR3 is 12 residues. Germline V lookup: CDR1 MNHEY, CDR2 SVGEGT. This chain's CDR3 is CATSPVNYEQYF. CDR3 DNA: TGTGCCACCAGTCCTGTGAACTACGAGCAGTACTTC.

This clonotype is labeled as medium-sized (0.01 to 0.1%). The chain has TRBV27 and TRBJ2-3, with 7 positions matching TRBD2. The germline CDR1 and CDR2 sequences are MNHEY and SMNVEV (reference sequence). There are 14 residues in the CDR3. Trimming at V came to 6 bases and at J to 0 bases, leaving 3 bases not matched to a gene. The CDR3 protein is CASRNSGSTDTQYF. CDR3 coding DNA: TGTGCCAGCAGGAATAGCGGGAGCACAGATACGCAGTATTTT.

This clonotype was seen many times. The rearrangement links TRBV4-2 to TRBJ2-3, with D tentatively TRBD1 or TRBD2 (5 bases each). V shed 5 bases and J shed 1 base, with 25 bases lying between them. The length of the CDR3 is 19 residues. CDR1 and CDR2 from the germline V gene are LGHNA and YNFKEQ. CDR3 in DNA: TGTGCCAGCAGCACTCTTAGATCCTCCGGGACCCAGGGCACAGATACGCAGTATTTT. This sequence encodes CASSTLRSSGTQGTDTQYF.

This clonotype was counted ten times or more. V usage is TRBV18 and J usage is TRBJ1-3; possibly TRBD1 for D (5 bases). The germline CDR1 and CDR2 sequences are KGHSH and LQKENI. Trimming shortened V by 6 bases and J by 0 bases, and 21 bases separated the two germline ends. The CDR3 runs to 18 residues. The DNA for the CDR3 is TGTGCCAGCTCGCACCAGGCGGGGGACCGAATCTCTGGAAACACCATATATTTT. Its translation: CASSHQAGDRISGNTIYF.

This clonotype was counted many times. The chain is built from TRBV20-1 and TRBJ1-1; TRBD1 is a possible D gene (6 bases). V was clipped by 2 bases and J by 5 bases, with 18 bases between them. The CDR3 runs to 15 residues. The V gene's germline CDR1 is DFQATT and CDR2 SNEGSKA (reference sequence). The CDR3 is CSARKRGLMGTEAFF. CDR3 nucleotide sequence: TGCAGTGCTAGAAAAAGGGGGTTGATGGGGACTGAAGCTTTCTTT.

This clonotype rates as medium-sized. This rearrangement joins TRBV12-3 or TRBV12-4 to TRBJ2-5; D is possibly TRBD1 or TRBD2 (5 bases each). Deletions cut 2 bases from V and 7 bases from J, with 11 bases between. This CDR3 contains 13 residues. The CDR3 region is CASSLSRGGTQYF. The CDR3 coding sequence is TGTGCCAGCAGTTTATCTCGGGGCGGGACCCAGTACTTC.

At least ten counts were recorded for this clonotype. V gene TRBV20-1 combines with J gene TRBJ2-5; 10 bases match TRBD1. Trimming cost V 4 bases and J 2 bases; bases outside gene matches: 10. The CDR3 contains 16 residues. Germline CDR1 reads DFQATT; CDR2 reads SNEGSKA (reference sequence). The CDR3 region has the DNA TGCAGTGCTACGAACCCCCGGGACAGGGGACAAGAGACCCAGTACTTC. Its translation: CSATNPRDRGQETQYF.

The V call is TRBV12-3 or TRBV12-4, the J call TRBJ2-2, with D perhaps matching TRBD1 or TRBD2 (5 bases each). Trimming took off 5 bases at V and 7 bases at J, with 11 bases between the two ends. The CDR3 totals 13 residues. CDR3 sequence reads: CASSPGTNGELFF. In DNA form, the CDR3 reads TGTGCCAGCAGTCCAGGGACCAACGGGGAGCTGTTTTTT.

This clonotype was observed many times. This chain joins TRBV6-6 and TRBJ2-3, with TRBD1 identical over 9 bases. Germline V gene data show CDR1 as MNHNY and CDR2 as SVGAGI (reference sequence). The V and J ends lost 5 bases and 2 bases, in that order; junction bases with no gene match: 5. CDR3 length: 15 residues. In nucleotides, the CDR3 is TGTGCCAGCAGTCAAGGACAGGGGTACACAGATACGCAGTATTTT. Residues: CASSQGQGYTDTQYF.

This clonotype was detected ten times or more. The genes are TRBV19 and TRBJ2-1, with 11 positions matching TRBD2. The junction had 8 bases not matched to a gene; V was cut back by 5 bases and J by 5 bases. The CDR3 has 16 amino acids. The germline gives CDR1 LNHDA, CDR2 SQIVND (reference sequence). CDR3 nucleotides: TGTGCCAGTAGTGTAAGGGGACTAGCGGACGACAATGAGCAGTTCTTC. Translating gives CASSVRGLADDNEQFF.

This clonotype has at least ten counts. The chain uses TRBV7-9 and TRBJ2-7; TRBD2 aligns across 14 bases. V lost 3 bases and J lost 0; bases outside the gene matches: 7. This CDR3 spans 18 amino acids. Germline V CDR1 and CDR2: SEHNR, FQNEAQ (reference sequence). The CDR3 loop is CASSFGLAGGPSSYEQYF. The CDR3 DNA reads TGTGCCAGCAGCTTCGGACTAGCGGGAGGTCCGAGCTCCTACGAGCAGTACTTC.

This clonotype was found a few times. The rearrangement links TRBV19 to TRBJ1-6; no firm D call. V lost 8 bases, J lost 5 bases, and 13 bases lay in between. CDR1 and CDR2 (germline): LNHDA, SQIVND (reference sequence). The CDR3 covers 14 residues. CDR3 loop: CASGTGLDNSPLHF. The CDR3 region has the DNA TGTGCCAGTGGAACCGGGCTAGATAATTCACCCCTCCACTTT.

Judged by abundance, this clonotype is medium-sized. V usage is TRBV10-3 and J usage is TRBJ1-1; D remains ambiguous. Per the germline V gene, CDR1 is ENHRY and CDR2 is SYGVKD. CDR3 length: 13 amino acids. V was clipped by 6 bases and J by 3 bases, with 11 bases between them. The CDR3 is CAIRNREDTEAFF. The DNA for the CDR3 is TGTGCCATCAGGAACAGAGAGGACACTGAAGCTTTCTTT.

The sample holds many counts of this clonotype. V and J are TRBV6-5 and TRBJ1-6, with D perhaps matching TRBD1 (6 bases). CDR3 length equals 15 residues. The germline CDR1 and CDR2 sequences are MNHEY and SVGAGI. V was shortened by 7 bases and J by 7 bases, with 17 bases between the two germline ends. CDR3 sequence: CASTTTGLRNSPLHF. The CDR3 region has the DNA TGTGCCAGCACTACGACAGGTCTGAGGAATTCACCCCTCCACTTT.

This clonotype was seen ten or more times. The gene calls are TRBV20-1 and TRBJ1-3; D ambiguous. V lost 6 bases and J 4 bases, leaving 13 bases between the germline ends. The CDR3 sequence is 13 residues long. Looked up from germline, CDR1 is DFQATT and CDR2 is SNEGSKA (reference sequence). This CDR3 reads CSANIPSGNTIYF. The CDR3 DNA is TGCAGTGCCAACATCCCTTCGGGAAACACCATATATTTT.

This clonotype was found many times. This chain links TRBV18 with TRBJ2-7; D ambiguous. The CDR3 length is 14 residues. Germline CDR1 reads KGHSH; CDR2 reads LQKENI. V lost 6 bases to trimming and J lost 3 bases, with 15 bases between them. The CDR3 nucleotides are TGTGCCAGCTCTCCCACCAAAGGGCACTACGAGCAGTACTTC. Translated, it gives CASSPTKGHYEQYF.

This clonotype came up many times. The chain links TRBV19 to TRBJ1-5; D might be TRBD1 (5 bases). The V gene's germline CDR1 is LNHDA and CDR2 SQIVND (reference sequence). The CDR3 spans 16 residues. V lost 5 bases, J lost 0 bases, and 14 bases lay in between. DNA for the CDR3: TGTGCCAGTAGTCGACTCCTCGACAGTAGCAATCAGCCCCAGCATTTT. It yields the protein CASSRLLDSSNQPQHF.

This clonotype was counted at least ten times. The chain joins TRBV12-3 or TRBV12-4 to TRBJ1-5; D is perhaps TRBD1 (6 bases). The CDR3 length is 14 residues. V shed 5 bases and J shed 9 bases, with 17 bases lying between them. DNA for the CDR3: TGTGCCAGCAGTACGTTGGAGGGGGGAGCGCCCCAGCATTTT. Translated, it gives CASSTLEGGAPQHF.